This T cell receptor (beta chain) is drawn from a study of blood T cell repertoires in COVID-19. Study-level background: From T cells, B-cell-depleted T cells, or PBMCs came the material, which was cDNA or gDNA.

As processed by the authors: Reference gene primer amplification gave estimated nucleated cell counts. The assay was immunoSEQ multiplex PCR, and TCRdb's table has in-frame clones only and misses some. That table supplies the V and J calls and clone size; D and trimming were determined from the DNA. There are more than 200,000 clones in the sample; over 75% occur only once, and 0.7% lies in the top ten. Looked up from germline, CDR1 is SGHVS and CDR2 is FNYEAQ. V was clipped by 0 bases and J by 5 bases, with 8 bases between them. The CDR3 covers 13 residues. Input material: peripheral blood. This sequence joins TRBV7-6 and TRBJ2-7, with a possible D match to TRBD1 (5 bases). This clonotype was sampled from a human donor in a cohort sampled during active COVID-19. The CDR3 DNA follows: TGTGCCAGCAGCTTAGCCGCAGGGAACGAGCAGTACTTC. It yields the protein CASSLAAGNEQYF.